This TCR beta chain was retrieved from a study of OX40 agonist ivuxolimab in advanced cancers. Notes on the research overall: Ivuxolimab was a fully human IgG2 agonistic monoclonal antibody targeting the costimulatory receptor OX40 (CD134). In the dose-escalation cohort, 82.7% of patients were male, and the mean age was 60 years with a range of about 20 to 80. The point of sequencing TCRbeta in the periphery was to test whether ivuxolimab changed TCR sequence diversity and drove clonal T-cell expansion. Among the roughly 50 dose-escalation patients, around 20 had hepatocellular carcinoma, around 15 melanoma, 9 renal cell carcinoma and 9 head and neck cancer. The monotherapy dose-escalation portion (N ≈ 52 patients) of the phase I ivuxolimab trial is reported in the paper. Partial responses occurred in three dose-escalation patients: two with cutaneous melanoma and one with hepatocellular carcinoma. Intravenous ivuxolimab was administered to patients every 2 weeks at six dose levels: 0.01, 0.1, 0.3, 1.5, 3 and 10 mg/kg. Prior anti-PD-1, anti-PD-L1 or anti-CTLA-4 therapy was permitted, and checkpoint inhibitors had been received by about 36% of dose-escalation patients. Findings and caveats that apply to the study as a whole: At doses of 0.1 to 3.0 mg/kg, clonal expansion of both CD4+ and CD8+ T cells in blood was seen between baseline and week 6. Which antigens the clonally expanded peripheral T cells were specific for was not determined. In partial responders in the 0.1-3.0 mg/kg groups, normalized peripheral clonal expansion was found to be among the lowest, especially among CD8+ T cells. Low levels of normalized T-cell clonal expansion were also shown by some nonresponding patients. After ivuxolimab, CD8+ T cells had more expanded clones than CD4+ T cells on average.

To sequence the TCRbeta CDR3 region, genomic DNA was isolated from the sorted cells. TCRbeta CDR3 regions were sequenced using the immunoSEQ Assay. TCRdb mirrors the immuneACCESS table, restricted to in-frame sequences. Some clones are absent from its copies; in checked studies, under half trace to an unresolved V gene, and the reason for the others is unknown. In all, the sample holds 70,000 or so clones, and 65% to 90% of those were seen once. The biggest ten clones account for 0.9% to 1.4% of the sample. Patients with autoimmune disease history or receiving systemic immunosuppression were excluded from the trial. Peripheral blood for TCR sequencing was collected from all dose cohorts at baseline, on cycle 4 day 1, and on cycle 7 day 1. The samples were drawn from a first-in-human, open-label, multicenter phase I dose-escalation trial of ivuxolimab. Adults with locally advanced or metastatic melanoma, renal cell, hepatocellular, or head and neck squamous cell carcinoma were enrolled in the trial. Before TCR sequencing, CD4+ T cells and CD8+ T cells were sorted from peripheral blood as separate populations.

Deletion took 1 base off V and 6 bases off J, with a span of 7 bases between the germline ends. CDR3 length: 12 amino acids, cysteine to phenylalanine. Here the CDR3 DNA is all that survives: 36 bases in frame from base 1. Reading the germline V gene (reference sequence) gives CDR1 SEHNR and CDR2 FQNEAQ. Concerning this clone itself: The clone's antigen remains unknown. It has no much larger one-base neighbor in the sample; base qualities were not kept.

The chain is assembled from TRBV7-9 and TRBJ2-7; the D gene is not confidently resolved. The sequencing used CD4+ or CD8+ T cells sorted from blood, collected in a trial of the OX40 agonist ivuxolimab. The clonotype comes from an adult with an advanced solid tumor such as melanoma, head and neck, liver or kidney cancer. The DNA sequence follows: TGTGCCAGCAGCTTAGTTGGGCTCGAGCAGTACTTC. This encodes CASSLVGLEQYF.